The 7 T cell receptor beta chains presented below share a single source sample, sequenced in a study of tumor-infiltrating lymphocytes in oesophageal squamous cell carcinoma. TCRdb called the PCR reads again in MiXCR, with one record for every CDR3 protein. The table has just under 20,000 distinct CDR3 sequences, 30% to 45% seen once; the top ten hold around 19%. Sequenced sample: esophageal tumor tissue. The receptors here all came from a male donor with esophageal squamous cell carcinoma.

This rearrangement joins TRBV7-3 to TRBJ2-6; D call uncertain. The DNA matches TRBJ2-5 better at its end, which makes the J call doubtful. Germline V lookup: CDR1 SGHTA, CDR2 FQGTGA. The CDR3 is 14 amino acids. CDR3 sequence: CASSRLILGETQYF. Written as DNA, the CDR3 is TGTGCCAGCAGCCGCCTCATTTTGGGAGAGACCCAGTACTTC.

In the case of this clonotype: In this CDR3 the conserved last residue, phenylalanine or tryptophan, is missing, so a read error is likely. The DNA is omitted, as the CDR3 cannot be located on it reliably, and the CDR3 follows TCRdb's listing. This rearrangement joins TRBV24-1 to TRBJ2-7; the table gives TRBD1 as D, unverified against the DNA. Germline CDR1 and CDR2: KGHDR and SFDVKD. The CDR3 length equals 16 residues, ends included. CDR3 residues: CATSGPAGNYGYTFGS.

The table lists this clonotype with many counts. As DNA, the CDR3 is TGTGCCAGCAGCTTGGCGGGGGTCCCCGAGCAGTTCTTC. Protein sequence: CASSLAGVPEQFF. The rearrangement links TRBV7-2 to TRBJ2-1, with TRBD2 identical over 7 bases. With 3 bases clipped from V and 10 bases from J, the junction kept 6 bases outside the gene matches. The CDR3 has 13 residues. Germline V gene data show CDR1 as SGHTA and CDR2 as FQGNSA.

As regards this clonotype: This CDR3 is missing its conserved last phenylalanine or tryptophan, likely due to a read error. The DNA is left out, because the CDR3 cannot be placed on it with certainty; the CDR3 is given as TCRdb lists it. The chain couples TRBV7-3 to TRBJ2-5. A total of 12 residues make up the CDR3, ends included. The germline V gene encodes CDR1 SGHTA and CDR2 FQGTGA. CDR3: CASSLTSRMSSL.

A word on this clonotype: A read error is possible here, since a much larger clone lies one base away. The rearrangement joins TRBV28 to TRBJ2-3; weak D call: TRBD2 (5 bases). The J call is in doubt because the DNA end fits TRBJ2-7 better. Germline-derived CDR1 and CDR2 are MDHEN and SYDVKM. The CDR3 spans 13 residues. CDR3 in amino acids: CASNLIGRNEQYF. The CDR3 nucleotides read TGTGCCAGCAATTTGATAGGGAGAAATGAGCAGTACTTC.

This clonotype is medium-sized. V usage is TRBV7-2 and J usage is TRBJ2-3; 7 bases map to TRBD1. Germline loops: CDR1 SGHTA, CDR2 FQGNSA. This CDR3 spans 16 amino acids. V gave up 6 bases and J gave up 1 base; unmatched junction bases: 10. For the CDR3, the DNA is TGTGCCAGCAGTTATGGACAGGCCCCGGGCACAGATACGCAGTATTTT. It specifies CASSYGQAPGTDTQYF.

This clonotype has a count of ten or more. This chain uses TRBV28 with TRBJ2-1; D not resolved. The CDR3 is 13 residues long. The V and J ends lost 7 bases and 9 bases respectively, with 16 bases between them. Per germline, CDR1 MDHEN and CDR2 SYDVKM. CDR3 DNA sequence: TGTGCCAGCACTTTTCAACAGTGGACTGAGCAGTTCTTC. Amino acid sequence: CASTFQQWTEQFF.